Each of the 11 T cell receptor beta chains below was sequenced from the same sample in a study of shared clonotypes between healthy human individuals. Generated by immunoSEQ multiplex PCR, the TCRdb table keeps only in-frame clones and is missing some. The table shows 600,000 to 800,000 clones, with over 55% occurring only once. Sequenced material: memory CD4+ T cells sorted from blood. Described subset: CD45RA-negative fraction. The receptors stem from a young woman in good health.

The chain recombines TRBV7-9 with TRBJ2-1; no definite D call. The CDR3 consists of 14 residues. Germline CDR1 reads SEHNR; CDR2 reads FQNEAQ (reference sequence). Trimming left V 0 bases short and J 5 bases short, with 8 bases between. The CDR3 loop is CASSLAGTHNEQFF. The CDR3 DNA follows: TGTGCCAGCAGCTTAGCTGGAACGCACAATGAGCAGTTCTTC.

This clone was picked up a small number of times. This chain connects TRBV28 to TRBJ2-5; TRBD2 agrees at 9 bases. The CDR3 runs to 19 residues. CDR1 MDHEN and CDR2 SYDVKM come from the germline V gene. V shed 4 bases, J shed 1 base, and the junction held 16 bases outside the gene matches. The CDR3 loop is CASSSGVPLAGRLQETQYF. Here the CDR3 DNA reads TGTGCCAGCAGTTCAGGGGTCCCCCTAGCGGGGCGACTCCAAGAGACCCAGTACTTC.

CDR3 DNA: TGTGCCACCAGCAGAGATGGGGGATTTGGGGGATCAGATACGCAGTATTTT. As protein: CATSRDGGFGGSDTQYF. The chain has TRBV15 and TRBJ2-3; TRBD1 or TRBD2 may be the D gene (5 bases each). Germline V gene lookup returns CDR1 LNHNV and CDR2 YYDKDF (reference sequence). Trimming removed 0 bases from V and 4 bases from J, with 17 bases in between. This CDR3 contains 17 residues.

CDR3 coding DNA: TGTGCCAGCAGTGTCTTGGGGCGTAGCACAGATACGCAGTATTTT. This codes for CASSVLGRSTDTQYF. V gene TRBV2 combines with J gene TRBJ2-3, with D perhaps matching TRBD1 (5 bases). Germline CDR1 SNHLY, CDR2 FYNNEI. The germline V and J ends were trimmed by 4 bases and 0 bases, with 11 bases remaining between them. The CDR3 covers 15 residues.

The V and J genes are TRBV28 and TRBJ2-5; no clear D gene. Matching the DNA end better, TRBJ2-7 makes the J call doubtful. Germline V gene lookup returns CDR1 MDHEN and CDR2 SYDVKM. The CDR3 covers 14 residues. The CDR3 region is CASRSQQSSYEQYF. The DNA for the CDR3 is TGTGCCAGCAGATCCCAACAGAGCTCCTACGAGCAGTACTTC.

The CDR3 loop reads CASSLQDNSNQPQHF. CDR3 DNA sequence: TGTGCCAGCAGCCTACAGGATAATAGCAATCAGCCCCAGCATTTT. The chain carries TRBV6-1 and TRBJ1-5; D possibly corresponds to TRBD1 (5 bases). This CDR3 region has 15 residues. Trimming removed 6 bases at V and 0 bases at J, with 12 bases between. Germline V gives CDR1 MNHNS, CDR2 SASEGT.

This chain joins TRBV7-8 and TRBJ2-1; possible D gene TRBD2, 6 bases. V was pared by 5 bases and J by 10 bases, with 27 bases between. The CDR3 sequence is 17 residues long. Germline CDR1 reads SGHVS; CDR2 reads FQNEAQ. The CDR3 nucleotides read TGTGCCAGCAGCCCACTAGCAGGGAACACTGATCGGTCAGAGCAGTTCTTC. Its protein product is CASSPLAGNTDRSEQFF.

CDR3 sequence (DNA): TGTGCCAGTCGGCCAGACACGGTGGGATCCACCGGGGAGCTGTTTTTT. This translates into CASRPDTVGSTGELFF. The rearrangement joins TRBV25-1 to TRBJ2-2; D call uncertain. The CDR3 totals 16 residues. V was trimmed by 9 bases and J by 4 bases, leaving 21 bases between them. Germline V CDR1 and CDR2: MGHDK, SYGVNS.

The chain is built from TRBV7-9 and TRBJ1-5; a weak D match, TRBD1 (6 bases). This CDR3 has 15 amino acids. Between the trimmed V and J ends, which lost 2 bases and 6 bases, there was a span of 14 bases. The germline CDR1 and CDR2 sequences are SEHNR and FQNEAQ (reference sequence). The CDR3 region has the DNA TGTGCCAGCAGCTTATCAGGGGCTGTGGGTCAGCCCCAGCATTTT. It codes for CASSLSGAVGQPQHF.

This chain uses TRBV15 with TRBJ2-1; TRBD2 matches at 11 bases. This CDR3 has 17 residues. The trim removed 0 bases at V and 4 bases at J, leaving 5 bases unmatched. Looked up from germline, CDR1 is LNHNV and CDR2 is YYDKDF (reference sequence). CDR3 sequence: CATSRDWTSGLYNEQFF. The CDR3 DNA reads TGTGCCACCAGCAGAGACTGGACTAGCGGGCTTTACAATGAGCAGTTCTTC. The full variable domain, its missing parts supplied by reference TRBV15 and TRBJ2-1, is DAMVIQNPRYQVTQFGKPVTLSCSQTLNHNVMYWYQQKSSQAPKLLFHYYDKDFNNEADTPDNFQSRRPNTSFCFLDIRSPGLGDTAMYLCATSRDWTSGLYNEQFFGPGTRLTVL.

The chain links TRBV5-4 to TRBJ1-4; a possible D gene is TRBD1 (5 bases). In germline, CDR1 is SGHNT, CDR2 YYREEE (reference sequence). The CDR3 spans 14 residues. V was pared by 4 bases and J by 4 bases, with 11 bases between. CDR3 sequence: CASSRREDNEKLFF. As DNA, the CDR3 is TGTGCCAGCAGCCGCAGGGAAGATAATGAAAAACTGTTTTTT.